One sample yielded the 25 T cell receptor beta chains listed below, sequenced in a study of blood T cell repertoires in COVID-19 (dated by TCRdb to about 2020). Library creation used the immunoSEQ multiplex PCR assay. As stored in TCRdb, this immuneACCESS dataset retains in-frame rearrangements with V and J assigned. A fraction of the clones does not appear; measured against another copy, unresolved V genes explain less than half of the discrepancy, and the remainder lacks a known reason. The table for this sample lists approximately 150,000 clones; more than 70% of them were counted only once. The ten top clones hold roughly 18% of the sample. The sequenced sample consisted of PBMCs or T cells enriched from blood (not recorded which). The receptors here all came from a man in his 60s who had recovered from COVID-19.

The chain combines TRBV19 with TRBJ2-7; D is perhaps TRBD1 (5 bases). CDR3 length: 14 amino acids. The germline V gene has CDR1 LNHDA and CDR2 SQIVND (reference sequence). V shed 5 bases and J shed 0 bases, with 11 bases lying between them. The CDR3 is CASSVRAISYEQYF. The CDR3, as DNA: TGTGCCAGTAGTGTCAGGGCGATCTCCTACGAGCAGTACTTC.

CDR3 DNA: TGTGCCTGGAGTTTTAGTTCCTACGAGCAGTACTTC. Its protein product is CAWSFSSYEQYF. The chain links TRBV30 to TRBJ2-7, with D uncertain. The germline V and J ends were trimmed by 2 bases and 1 base, with 6 bases remaining between them. The length of the CDR3 is 12 residues. Germline V gene data show CDR1 as GTSNPN and CDR2 as SVGIG (reference sequence). Full variable domain (remainder filled in from reference TRBV30 and TRBJ2-7): SQTIHQWPATLVQPVGSPLSLECTVEGTSNPNLYWYRQAAGRGLQLLFYSVGIGQISSEVPQNLSASRPQDRQFILSSKKLLLSDSGFYLCAWSFSSYEQYFGPGTRLTVT.

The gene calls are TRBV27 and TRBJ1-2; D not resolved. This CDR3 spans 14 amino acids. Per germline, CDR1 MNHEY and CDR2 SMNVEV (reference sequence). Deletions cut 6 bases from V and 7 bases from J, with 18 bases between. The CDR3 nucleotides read TGTGCCAGCAGGCCCCAGGAGGGAAAGGGTGGCTACACCTTC. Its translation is CASRPQEGKGGYTF.

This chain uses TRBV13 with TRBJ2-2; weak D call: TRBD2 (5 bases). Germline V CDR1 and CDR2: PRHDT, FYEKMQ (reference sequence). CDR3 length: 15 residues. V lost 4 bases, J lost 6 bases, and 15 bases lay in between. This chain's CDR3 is CASSSGVGRSGELFF. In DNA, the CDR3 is TGTGCCAGCAGCTCCGGGGTAGGAAGGTCCGGGGAGCTGTTTTTT.

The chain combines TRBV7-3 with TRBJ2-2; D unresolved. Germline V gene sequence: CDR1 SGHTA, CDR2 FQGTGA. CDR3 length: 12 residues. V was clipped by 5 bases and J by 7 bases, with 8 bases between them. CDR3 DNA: TGTGCCAGCAGCCCCGGGTTCGGGGAGCTGTTTTTT. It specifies CASSPGFGELFF.

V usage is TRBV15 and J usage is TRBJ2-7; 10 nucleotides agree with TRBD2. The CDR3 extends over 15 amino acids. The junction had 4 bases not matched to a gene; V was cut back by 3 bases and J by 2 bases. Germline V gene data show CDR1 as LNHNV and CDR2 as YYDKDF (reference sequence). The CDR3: CATSRALAGAYEQYF. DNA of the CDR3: TGTGCCACCAGCAGGGCTCTAGCGGGAGCCTACGAGCAGTACTTC. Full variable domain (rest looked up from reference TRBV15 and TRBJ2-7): DAMVIQNPRYQVTQFGKPVTLSCSQTLNHNVMYWYQQKSSQAPKLLFHYYDKDFNNEADTPDNFQSRRPNTSFCFLDIRSPGLGDTAMYLCATSRALAGAYEQYFGPGTRLTVT.

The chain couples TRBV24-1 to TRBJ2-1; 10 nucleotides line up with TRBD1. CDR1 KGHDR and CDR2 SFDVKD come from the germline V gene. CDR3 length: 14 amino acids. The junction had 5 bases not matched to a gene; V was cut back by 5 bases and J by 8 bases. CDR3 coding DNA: TGTGCCACCAGTGGACAGGGGGCGATCGATGAGCAGTTCTTC. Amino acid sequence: CATSGQGAIDEQFF.

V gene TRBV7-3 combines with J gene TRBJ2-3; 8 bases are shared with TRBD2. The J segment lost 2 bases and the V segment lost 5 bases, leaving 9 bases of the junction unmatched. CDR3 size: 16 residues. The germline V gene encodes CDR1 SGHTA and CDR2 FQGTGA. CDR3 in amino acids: CASSNPAGGYTDTQYF. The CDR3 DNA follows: TGTGCCAGCAGCAATCCCGCGGGGGGTTACACAGATACGCAGTATTTT. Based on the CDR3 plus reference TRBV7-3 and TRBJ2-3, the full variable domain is GAGVSQTPSNKVTEKGKYVELRCDPISGHTALYWYRQSLGQGPEFLIYFQGTGAADDSGLPNDRFFAVRPEGSVSTLKIQRTERGDSAVYLCASSNPAGGYTDTQYFGPGTRLTVL.

The CDR3: CASTLSRTSGRNEQFF. The CDR3 nucleotides read TGTGCCAGCACCCTATCCAGGACTAGCGGGAGGAATGAGCAGTTCTTC. The V call is TRBV11-2, the J call TRBJ2-1; TRBD2 matches 14 bases. In germline, CDR1 is SGHAT, CDR2 FQNNGV. J gave up 7 bases and V 7 bases, and 9 bases lay outside the gene matches. This CDR3 comprises 16 residues.

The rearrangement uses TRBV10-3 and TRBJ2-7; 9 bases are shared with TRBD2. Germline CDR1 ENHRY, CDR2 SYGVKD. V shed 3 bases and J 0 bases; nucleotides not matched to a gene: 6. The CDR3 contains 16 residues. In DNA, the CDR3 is TGTGCCATCAGTGACTTTGCGGGGGGGAGCTCCTACGAGCAGTACTTC. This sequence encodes CAISDFAGGSSYEQYF.

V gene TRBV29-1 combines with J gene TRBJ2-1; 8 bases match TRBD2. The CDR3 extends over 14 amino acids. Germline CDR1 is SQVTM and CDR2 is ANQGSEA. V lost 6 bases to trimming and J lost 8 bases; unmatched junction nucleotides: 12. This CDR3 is CSVPKRGSRHEQFF. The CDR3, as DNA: TGCAGCGTCCCCAAGCGGGGGAGCCGCCATGAGCAGTTCTTC.

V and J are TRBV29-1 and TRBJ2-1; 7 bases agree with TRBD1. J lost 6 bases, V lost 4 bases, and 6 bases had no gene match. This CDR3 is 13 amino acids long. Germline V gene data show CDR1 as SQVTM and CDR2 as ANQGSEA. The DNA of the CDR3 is TGCAGCGTTGGACAGGGTAAACCCAATGAGCAGTTCTTC. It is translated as CSVGQGKPNEQFF.

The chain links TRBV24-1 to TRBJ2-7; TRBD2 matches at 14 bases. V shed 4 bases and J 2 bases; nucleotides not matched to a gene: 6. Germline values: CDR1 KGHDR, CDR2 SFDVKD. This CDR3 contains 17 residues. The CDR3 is CATSDGTSGRSPYEQYF. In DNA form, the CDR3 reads TGTGCCACCAGTGACGGGACTAGCGGGAGATCCCCCTACGAGCAGTACTTC.

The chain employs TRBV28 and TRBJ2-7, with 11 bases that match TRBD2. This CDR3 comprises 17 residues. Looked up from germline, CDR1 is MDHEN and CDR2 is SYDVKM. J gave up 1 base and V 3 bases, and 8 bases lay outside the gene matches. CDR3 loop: CASSFPILAGGSYEQYF. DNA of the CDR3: TGTGCCAGCAGTTTCCCCATCCTAGCGGGAGGATCCTACGAGCAGTACTTC. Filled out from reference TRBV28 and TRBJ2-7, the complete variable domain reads DVKVTQSSRYLVKRTGEKVFLECVQDMDHENMFWYRQDPGLGLRLIYFSYDVKMKEKGDIPEGYSVSREKKERFSLILESASTNQTSMYLCASSFPILAGGSYEQYFGPGTRLTVT.

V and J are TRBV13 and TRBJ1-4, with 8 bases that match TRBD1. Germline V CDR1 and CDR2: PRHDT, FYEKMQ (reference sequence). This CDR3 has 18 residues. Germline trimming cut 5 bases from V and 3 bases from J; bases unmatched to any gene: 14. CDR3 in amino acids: CASSVFRPQGAANEKLFF. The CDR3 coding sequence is TGTGCCAGCAGCGTTTTCCGTCCGCAGGGGGCAGCTAATGAAAAACTGTTTTTT.

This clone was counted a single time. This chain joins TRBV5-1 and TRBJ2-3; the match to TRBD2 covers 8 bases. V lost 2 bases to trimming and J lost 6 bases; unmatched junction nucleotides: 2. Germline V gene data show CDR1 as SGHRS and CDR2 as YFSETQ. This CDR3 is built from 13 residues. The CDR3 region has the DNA TGCGCCAGCAGCTTCGGGGGGGAGGATACGCAGTATTTT. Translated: CASSFGGEDTQYF.

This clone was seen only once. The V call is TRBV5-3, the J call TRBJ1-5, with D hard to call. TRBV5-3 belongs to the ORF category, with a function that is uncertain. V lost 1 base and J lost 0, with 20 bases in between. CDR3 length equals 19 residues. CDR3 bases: TGTGCCAGAAGCTTGTACGGGTACGGAAGATCTTATAGCAATCAGCCCCAGCATTTT. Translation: CARSLYGYGRSYSNQPQHF.

CDR3 protein: CASSPTSGGVHTGELFF. CDR3 coding DNA: TGTGCCAGCAGCCCGACTAGCGGGGGGGTACACACCGGGGAGCTGTTTTTT. The chain has TRBV7-9 and TRBJ2-2; 14 bases map to TRBD2. Germline V lookup: CDR1 SEHNR, CDR2 FQNEAQ (reference sequence). J gave up 3 bases and V 5 bases, and 5 bases lay outside the gene matches. The CDR3 contains 17 residues.

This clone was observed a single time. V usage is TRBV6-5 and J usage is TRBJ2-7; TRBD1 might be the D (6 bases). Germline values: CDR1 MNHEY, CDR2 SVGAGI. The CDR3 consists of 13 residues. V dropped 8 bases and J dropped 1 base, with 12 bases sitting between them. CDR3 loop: CASGGSRSYEQYF. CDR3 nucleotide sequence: TGTGCCAGCGGGGGCAGTAGATCCTACGAGCAGTACTTC.

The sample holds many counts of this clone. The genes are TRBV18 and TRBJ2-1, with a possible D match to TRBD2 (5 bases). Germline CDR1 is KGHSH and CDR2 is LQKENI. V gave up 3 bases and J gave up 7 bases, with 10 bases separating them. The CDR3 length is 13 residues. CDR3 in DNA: TGTGCCAGCTCACCTCTAGCTGGTAATGAGCAGTTCTTC. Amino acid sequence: CASSPLAGNEQFF.

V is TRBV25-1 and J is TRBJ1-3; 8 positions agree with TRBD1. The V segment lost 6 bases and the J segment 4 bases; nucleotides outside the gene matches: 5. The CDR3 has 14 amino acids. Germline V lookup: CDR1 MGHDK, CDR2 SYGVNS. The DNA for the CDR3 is TGTGCCAGCAGGGAGACAGGGGCAGGAAACACCATATATTTT. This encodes CASRETGAGNTIYF.

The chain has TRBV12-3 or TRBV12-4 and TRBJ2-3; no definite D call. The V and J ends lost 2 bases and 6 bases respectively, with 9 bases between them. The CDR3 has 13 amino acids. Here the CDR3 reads CASSLRGLDTQYF. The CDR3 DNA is TGTGCCAGCAGTTTAAGAGGTTTGGATACGCAGTATTTT.

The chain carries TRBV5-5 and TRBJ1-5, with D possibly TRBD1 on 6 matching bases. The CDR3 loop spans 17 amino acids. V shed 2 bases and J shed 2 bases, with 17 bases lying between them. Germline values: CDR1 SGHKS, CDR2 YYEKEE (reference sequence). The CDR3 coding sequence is TGTGCCAGCAGCTTTTTTTCGGGGTCAGGGGGCAATCAGCCCCAGCATTTT. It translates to CASSFFSGSGGNQPQHF.

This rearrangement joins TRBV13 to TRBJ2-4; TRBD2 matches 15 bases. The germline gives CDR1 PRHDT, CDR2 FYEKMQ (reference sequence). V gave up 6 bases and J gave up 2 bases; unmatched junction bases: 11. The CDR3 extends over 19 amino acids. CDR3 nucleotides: TGTGCCAGCAGGTTACGGACTAGCGGGAGGGCCGCGTCCAAAAACATTCAGTACTTC. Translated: CASRLRTSGRAASKNIQYF.

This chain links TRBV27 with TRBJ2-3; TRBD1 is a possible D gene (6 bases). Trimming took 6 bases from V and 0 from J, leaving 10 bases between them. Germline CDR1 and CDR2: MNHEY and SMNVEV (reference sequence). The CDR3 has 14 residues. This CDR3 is CASRARGSTDTQYF. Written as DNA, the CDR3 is TGTGCCAGCAGGGCAAGGGGGAGCACAGATACGCAGTATTTT.